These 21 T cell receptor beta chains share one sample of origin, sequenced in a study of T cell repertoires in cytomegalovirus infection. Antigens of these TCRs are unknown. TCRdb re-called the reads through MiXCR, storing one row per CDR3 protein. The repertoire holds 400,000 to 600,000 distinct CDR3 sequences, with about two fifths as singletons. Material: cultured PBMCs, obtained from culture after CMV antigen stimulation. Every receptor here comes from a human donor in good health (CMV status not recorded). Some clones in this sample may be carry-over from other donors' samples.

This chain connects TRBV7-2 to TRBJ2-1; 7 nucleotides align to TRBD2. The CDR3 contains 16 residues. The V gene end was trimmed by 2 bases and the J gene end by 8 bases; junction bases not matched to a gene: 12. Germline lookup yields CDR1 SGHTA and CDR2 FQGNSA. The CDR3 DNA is TGTGCCAGCAGCTTACGGAGCGGGACTCGAGGTGATGAGCAGTTCTTC. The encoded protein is CASSLRSGTRGDEQFF.

CDR3 amino acids: CSVPEGSGTNEQFF. In DNA form, the CDR3 reads TGCAGCGTCCCAGAGGGCAGCGGGACAAATGAGCAGTTCTTC. V usage is TRBV29-1 and J usage is TRBJ2-1; D is perhaps TRBD2 (7 bases). Trimming shortened V by 6 bases and J by 7 bases, and 19 bases separated the two germline ends. CDR1 is SQVTM and CDR2 is ANQGSEA in the germline V gene. The CDR3 runs to 14 residues.

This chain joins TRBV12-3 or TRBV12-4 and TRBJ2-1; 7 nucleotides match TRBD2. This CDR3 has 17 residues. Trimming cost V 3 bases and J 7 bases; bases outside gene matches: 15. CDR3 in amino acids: CASSFYYLGEGRNEQFF. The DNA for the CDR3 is TGTGCCAGCAGTTTCTATTATCTGGGGGAGGGCCGGAATGAGCAGTTCTTC.

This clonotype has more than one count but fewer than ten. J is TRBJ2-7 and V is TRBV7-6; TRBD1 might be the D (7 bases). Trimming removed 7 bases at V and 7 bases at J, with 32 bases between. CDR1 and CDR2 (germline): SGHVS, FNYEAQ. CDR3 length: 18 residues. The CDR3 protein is CASTLAGGPGTAIHEQYF. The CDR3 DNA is TGTGCCAGCACCCTAGCAGGGGGGCCTGGGACAGCCATTCATGAGCAGTACTTC.

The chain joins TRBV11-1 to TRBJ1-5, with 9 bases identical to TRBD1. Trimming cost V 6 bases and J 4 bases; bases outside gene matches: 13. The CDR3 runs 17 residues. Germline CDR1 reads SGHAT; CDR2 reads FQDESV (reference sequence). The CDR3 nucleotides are TGTGCCAGCAGAGTTCACCGGGACAGGGAACCTAATCAGCCCCAGCATTTT. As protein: CASRVHRDREPNQPQHF.

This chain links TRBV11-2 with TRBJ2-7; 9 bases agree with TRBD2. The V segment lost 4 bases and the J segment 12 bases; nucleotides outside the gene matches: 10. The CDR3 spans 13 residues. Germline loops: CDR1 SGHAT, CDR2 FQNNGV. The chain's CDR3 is CASSSWTGTSLYF. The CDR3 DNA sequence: TGTGCCAGCAGCTCGTGGACCGGGACTAGCCTGTACTTC.

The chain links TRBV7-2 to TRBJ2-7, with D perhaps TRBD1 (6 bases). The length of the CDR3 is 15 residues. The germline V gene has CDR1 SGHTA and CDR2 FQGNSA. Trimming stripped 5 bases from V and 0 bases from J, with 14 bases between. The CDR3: CASSATGQASYEQYF. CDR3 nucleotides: TGTGCCAGCAGCGCGACGGGACAAGCCTCCTACGAGCAGTACTTC. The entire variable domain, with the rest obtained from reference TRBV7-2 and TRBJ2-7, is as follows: GAGVSQSPSNKVTEKGKDVELRCDPISGHTALYWYRQSLGQGLEFLIYFQGNSAPDKSGLPSDRFSAERTGGSVSTLTIQRTQQEDSAVYLCASSATGQASYEQYFGPGTRLTVT.

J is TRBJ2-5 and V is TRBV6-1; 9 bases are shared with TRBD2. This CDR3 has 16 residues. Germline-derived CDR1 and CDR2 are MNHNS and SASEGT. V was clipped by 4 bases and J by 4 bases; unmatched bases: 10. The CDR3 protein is CASSGLAGSVSETQYF. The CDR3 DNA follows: TGTGCCAGCAGTGGTCTAGCGGGATCCGTATCAGAGACCCAGTACTTC.

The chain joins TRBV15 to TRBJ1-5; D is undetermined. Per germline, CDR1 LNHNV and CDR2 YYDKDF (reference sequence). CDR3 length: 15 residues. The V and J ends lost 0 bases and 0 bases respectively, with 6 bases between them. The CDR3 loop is CATSRDLSSNQPQHF. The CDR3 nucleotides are TGTGCCACCAGCAGAGATCTTTCTAGCAATCAGCCCCAGCATTTT.

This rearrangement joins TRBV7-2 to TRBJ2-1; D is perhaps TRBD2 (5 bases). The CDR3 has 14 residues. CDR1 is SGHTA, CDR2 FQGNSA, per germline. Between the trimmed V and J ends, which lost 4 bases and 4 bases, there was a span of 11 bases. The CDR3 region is CASSSGLLYNEQFF. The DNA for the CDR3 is TGTGCCAGCAGCTCAGGACTGCTATACAATGAGCAGTTCTTC.

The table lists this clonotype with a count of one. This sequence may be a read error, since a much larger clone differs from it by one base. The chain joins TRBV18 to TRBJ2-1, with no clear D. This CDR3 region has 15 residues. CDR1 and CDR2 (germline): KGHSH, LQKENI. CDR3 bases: TGTGCCAGCTCACCGACCGGAGACTCCTACAATGAGCAGCTCTTC. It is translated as CASSPTGDSYNEQLF.

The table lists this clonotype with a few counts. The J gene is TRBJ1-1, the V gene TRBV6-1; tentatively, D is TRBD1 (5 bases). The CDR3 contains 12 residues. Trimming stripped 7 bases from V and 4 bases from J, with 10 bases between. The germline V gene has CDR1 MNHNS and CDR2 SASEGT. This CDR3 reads CASTNGGTEAFF. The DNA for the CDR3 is TGTGCCAGCACCAACGGGGGCACTGAAGCTTTCTTT.

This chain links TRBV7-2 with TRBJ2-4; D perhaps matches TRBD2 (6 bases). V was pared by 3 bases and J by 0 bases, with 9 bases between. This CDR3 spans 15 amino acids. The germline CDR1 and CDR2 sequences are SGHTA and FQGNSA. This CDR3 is CASSFSGLAKNIQYF. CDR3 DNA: TGTGCCAGCAGCTTTTCGGGACTAGCCAAAAACATTCAGTACTTC.

CDR3 nucleotides: TGCAGTGCTAGAGATCCGGGACAGAATTCAAAGAAACTGTTTTTT. This gives the protein CSARDPGQNSKKLFF. The rearrangement links TRBV20-1 to TRBJ1-4, with 7 bases identical to TRBD1. The CDR3 runs to 15 residues. V dropped 0 bases and J dropped 11; count of bases not matched to a gene: 12. Germline CDR1 is DFQATT and CDR2 is SNEGSKA (reference sequence).

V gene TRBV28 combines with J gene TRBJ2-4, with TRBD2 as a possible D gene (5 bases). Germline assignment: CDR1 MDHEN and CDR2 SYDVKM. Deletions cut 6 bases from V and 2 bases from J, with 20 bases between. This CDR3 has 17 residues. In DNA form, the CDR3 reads TGTGCCAGCAGCCCCACGGCGGTCCGGAGGACCAAAAACATTCAGTACTTC. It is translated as CASSPTAVRRTKNIQYF. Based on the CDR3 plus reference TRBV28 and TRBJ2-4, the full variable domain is DVKVTQSSRYLVKRTGEKVFLECVQDMDHENMFWYRQDPGLGLRLIYFSYDVKMKEKGDIPEGYSVSREKKERFSLILESASTNQTSMYLCASSPTAVRRTKNIQYFGAGTRLSVL.

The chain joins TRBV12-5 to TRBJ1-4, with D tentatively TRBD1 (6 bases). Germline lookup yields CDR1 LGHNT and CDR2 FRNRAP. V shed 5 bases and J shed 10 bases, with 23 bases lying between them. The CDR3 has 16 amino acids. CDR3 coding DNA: TGTGCTAGTGGTCCAGGGGAAGGCCTCAAGGGAGGAAAACTGTTTTTT. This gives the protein CASGPGEGLKGGKLFF.

The DNA for the CDR3 is TGTGCCAGCAGACGCGCTGGGAAGGGGAGGGGGGCCTTGTACGAGCAGTACTTC. Translated, it gives CASRRAGKGRGALYEQYF. The chain has TRBV25-1 and TRBJ2-7; tentatively, D is TRBD2 (7 bases). The CDR3 is made up of 18 amino acids. From germline, CDR1 is MGHDK and CDR2 SYGVNS. V was cut by 6 bases and J by 4 bases, with 28 bases left in between.

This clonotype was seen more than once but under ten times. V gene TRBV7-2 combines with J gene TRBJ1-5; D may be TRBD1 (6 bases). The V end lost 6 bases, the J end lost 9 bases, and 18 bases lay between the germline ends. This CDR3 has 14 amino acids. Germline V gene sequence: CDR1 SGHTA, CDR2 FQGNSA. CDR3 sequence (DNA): TGTGCCAGCAGTGGGACACTAGGTGGGGCGCCCCAGCATTTT. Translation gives CASSGTLGGAPQHF.

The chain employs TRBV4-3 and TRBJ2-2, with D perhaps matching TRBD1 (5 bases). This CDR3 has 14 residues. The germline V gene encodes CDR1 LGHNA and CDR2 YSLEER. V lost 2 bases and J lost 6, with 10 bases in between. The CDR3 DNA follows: TGCGCCAGCAGCCAACCCGGACATTCCGGGGAGCTGTTTTTT. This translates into CASSQPGHSGELFF.

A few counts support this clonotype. Written as DNA, the CDR3 is TGTGCCAGCAGCTTAGCAGGACTAGCGGGAGTCAATCAGTACTTC. Its translation is CASSLAGLAGVNQYF. The chain links TRBV7-2 to TRBJ2-5; 13 nucleotides align to TRBD2. After removal of 0 bases from V and 11 bases from J, the junction contained 6 bases not matched to a gene. The CDR3 extends over 15 amino acids. CDR1 and CDR2 from the germline V gene are SGHTA and FQGNSA.

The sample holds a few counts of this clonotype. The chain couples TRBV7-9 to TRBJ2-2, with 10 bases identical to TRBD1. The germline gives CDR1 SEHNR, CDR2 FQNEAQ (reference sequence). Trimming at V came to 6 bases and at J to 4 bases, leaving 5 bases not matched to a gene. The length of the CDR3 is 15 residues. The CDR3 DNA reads TGTGCCAGCAGACCGGGACAGGGGTTCACCGGGGAGCTGTTTTTT. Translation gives CASRPGQGFTGELFF.